One and the same sample provided the 29 T cell receptor beta chains below, sequenced in a study of T-cell reconstitution after alpha-beta-depleted transplantation in children. It was with unique molecular identifiers that the TCRbeta library was prepared. TCRdb reanalysed the PCR reads using MiXCR and keeps one entry per CDR3 protein. The table has about 640,000 distinct CDR3 sequences, under 15% seen once. This specimen consisted of PBMCs, mostly from graft donor cells, obtained 360 days after TCRalphabeta/CD19-depleted stem cell transplant. Source of these receptors: a male patient between 5 and 17 years old who had a stem cell transplant for acute myeloid leukemia, so the T cells may come from the graft donor.

In its sample, this clonotype was seen a few times. The genes are TRBV29-1 and TRBJ2-7; 7 bases are shared with TRBD2. The trim removed 8 bases at V and 0 bases at J, leaving 10 bases unmatched. The CDR3 spans 14 residues. CDR1 SQVTM and CDR2 ANQGSEA come from the germline V gene. DNA of the CDR3: TGCAGCACCCAAATGACGGGGGGCTCCTACGAGCAGTACTTC. This codes for CSTQMTGGSYEQYF.

The chain combines TRBV3-1 with TRBJ2-4; D perhaps matches TRBD2 (5 bases). The germline CDR1 and CDR2 sequences are LGHDT and YNNKEL (reference sequence). Trimming removed 4 bases at V and 7 bases at J, with 17 bases between. The CDR3 length is 15 residues. The CDR3 spells CASSLYDRGSNIQYF. The DNA for the CDR3 is TGTGCCAGCAGCCTATACGACCGCGGGTCGAACATTCAGTACTTC.

The chain is built from TRBV7-2 and TRBJ1-4, with 10 bases that match TRBD1. Unmatched junction bases numbered 1, after V lost 3 bases and J lost 3 bases. This CDR3 region has 15 residues. Germline assignment: CDR1 SGHTA and CDR2 FQGNSA. The CDR3 DNA follows: TGTGCCAGCAGCTTGGACAGGGGGGCTAATGAAAAACTGTTTTTT. Its protein product is CASSLDRGANEKLFF.

The rearrangement links TRBV5-1 to TRBJ2-1; TRBD1 matches 8 bases. With 2 bases clipped from V and 9 bases from J, the junction kept 1 base outside the gene matches. The CDR3 is 12 residues long. CDR1 is SGHRS and CDR2 is YFSETQ in the germline V gene. In nucleotides, the CDR3 is TGCGCCAGCAGCTTTCAGGGGGCTGAGCAGTTCTTC. Amino acids: CASSFQGAEQFF.

This chain connects TRBV25-1 to TRBJ1-2; D remains unclear. This CDR3 has 12 residues. The V end lost 8 bases, the J end lost 4 bases, and 11 bases lay between the germline ends. Germline lookup yields CDR1 MGHDK and CDR2 SYGVNS. The CDR3 sequence is CASGEKGYGYTF. DNA for the CDR3: TGTGCCAGCGGGGAGAAAGGCTATGGCTACACCTTC.

This clonotype has a handful of counts. The rearrangement links TRBV20-1 to TRBJ2-1; D unclear. The germline CDR1 and CDR2 sequences are DFQATT and SNEGSKA (reference sequence). Between the trimmed V and J ends, which lost 5 bases and 5 bases, there was a span of 10 bases. The CDR3 is 12 residues long. In nucleotides, the CDR3 is TGCAGTGCTGATTCCTGGGACAATGAGCAGTTCTTC. It codes for CSADSWDNEQFF.

This clonotype was detected only a few times. V usage is TRBV20-1 and J usage is TRBJ2-2; 9 bases fit TRBD1. This CDR3 has 13 amino acids. The germline gives CDR1 DFQATT, CDR2 SNEGSKA (reference sequence). V lost 7 bases, J lost 5 bases, and 5 bases stayed unmatched. CDR3 protein: CSVTGGQTGELFF. CDR3 coding DNA: TGCAGTGTAACAGGGGGCCAAACCGGGGAGCTGTTTTTT.

The V and J genes are TRBV7-9 and TRBJ2-7, with TRBD2 matching 10 bases. Germline assignment: CDR1 SEHNR and CDR2 FQNEAQ (reference sequence). The CDR3 extends over 16 amino acids. J gave up 6 bases and V 5 bases, and 13 bases lay outside the gene matches. The CDR3 is CASSPGLAASNSEQYF. Here the CDR3 DNA reads TGTGCCAGCAGCCCCGGACTAGCGGCCTCTAATTCCGAGCAGTACTTC.

This clonotype showed up just a few times. The chain employs TRBV9 and TRBJ2-7, with 12 positions matching TRBD1. In germline, CDR1 is SGDLS, CDR2 YYNGEE. CDR3 size: 14 residues. Trimming at V came to 3 bases and at J to 6 bases, leaving 4 bases not matched to a gene. The CDR3 reads CASSAGQGASEQYF. The CDR3 region has the DNA TGTGCCAGCAGCGCGGGACAGGGGGCCTCCGAGCAGTACTTC. Variable domain in full (rest from reference TRBV9 and TRBJ2-7): DSGVTQTPKHLITATGQRVTLRCSPRSGDLSVYWYQQSLDQGLQFLIQYYNGEERAKGNILERFSAQQFPDLHSELNLSSLELGDSALYFCASSAGQGASEQYFGPGTRLTVT.

V usage is TRBV3-1 and J usage is TRBJ1-5; 7 bases align to TRBD1. The CDR3 spans 15 residues. Unmatched junction bases numbered 8, after V lost 3 bases and J lost 6 bases. Germline CDR1 is LGHDT and CDR2 is YNNKEL (reference sequence). This CDR3 is CASSQATGLVQPQHF. CDR3 in DNA: TGTGCCAGCAGCCAGGCGACAGGGCTTGTTCAGCCCCAGCATTTT.

This chain uses TRBV15 with TRBJ2-1; D is unclear. Germline V gives CDR1 LNHNV, CDR2 YYDKDF (reference sequence). Between the trimmed V and J ends, which lost 8 bases and 4 bases, there was a span of 9 bases. This CDR3 has 12 residues. For the CDR3, the DNA is TGTGCCACCGGCTGGTGGTACAATGAGCAGTTCTTC. The encoded protein is CATGWWYNEQFF.

This clonotype was detected only a few times. DNA for the CDR3: TGCAGCGTGGGACAGGGGATAAAGGCTTTCTTT. Its protein product is CSVGQGIKAFF. The V call is TRBV29-1, the J call TRBJ1-1, with 10 nucleotides matching TRBD1. J lost 11 bases, V lost 6 bases, and 6 bases had no gene match. CDR3 length: 11 residues. CDR1 and CDR2 (germline): SQVTM, ANQGSEA.

The genes are TRBV7-2 and TRBJ2-7; D might be TRBD2 (5 bases). CDR3 length equals 12 residues. Trimming shortened V by 6 bases and J by 3 bases, and 9 bases separated the two germline ends. CDR1 and CDR2 from the germline V gene are SGHTA and FQGNSA. CDR3 DNA sequence: TGTGCCAGCAGACTAACTAGCTACGAGCAGTACTTC. Translating it yields CASRLTSYEQYF. The complete variable domain, with remaining parts taken from reference TRBV7-2 and TRBJ2-7, reads GAGVSQSPSNKVTEKGKDVELRCDPISGHTALYWYRQSLGQGLEFLIYFQGNSAPDKSGLPSDRFSAERTGGSVSTLTIQRTQQEDSAVYLCASRLTSYEQYFGPGTRLTVT.

The sample holds a few counts of this clonotype. One junction end disagrees with the germline gene, perhaps due to a read error. The chain combines TRBV20-1 with TRBJ2-1, with TRBD1 as a possible D gene (5 bases). From germline, CDR1 is DFQATT and CDR2 SNEGSKA (reference sequence). The CDR3 contains 14 residues. In DNA form, the CDR3 reads TGCAGTGTTGAGACAGACGCCTCCCACAATGAGCAGTTCTTC. This sequence encodes CSVETDASHNEQFF.

The chain has TRBV29-1 and TRBJ1-1; 10 positions agree with TRBD1. CDR1 is SQVTM, CDR2 ANQGSEA, per germline. The CDR3 is 13 residues long. Unmatched junction bases numbered 3, after V lost 5 bases and J lost 3 bases. CDR3 residues: CSVTGTGDTEAFF. Written as DNA, the CDR3 is TGCAGCGTTACGGGGACAGGGGACACTGAAGCTTTCTTT.

This clonotype was detected many times. This sequence joins TRBV7-2 and TRBJ2-2; D gene uncertain. The germline CDR1 and CDR2 sequences are SGHTA and FQGNSA. The CDR3 length is 16 residues. The V and J ends lost 5 bases and 0 bases respectively, with 13 bases between them. DNA for the CDR3: TGTGCCAGCAGCCGGCGAATAGGGCCGAACACCGGGGAGCTGTTTTTT. It encodes CASSRRIGPNTGELFF.

This clonotype was found a few times. The rearrangement joins TRBV20-1 to TRBJ2-5, with 12 positions matching TRBD2. With V trimmed by 4 bases and J by 0 bases, 3 bases remained unmatched. CDR1 DFQATT and CDR2 SNEGSKA come from the germline V gene (reference sequence). This CDR3 is 15 amino acids long. The CDR3 reads CSAILAGGHQETQYF. The CDR3 DNA sequence: TGCAGTGCTATACTAGCGGGAGGCCACCAAGAGACCCAGTACTTC.

This clonotype was seen at least ten times. The chain carries TRBV9 and TRBJ2-1, with 8 bases lining up with TRBD2. The V and J ends lost 0 bases and 2 bases, in that order; junction bases with no gene match: 16. Germline CDR1 and CDR2: SGDLS and YYNGEE. CDR3 length: 20 amino acids. For the CDR3, the DNA is TGTGCCAGCAGCGTAGCCCCCCCCCTACTAGCGGCACCCCCCTACAATGAGCAGTTCTTC. Translating it yields CASSVAPPLLAAPPYNEQFF.

The chain combines TRBV11-1 with TRBJ1-6; 10 bases are shared with TRBD1. CDR3 size: 19 residues. The ends lost 5 bases at V and 0 bases at J; junction bases unmatched: 10. Germline V gene data show CDR1 as SGHAT and CDR2 as FQDESV (reference sequence). The CDR3 region has the DNA TGTGCCAGCAGCGGGCGGGGACAGGGGCTGAGCTCCTATAATTCACCCCTCCACTTT. Its protein is CASSGRGQGLSSYNSPLHF.

The chain uses TRBV3-1 and TRBJ1-3; D not certain. This CDR3 spans 14 amino acids. Trimming cost V 7 bases and J 1 base, with 11 bases left between them. Germline CDR1 and CDR2: LGHDT and YNNKEL (reference sequence). CDR3 nucleotides: TGTGCCAGCACCACATCCCGTTCTGGAAACACCATATATTTT. Translated, it gives CASTTSRSGNTIYF.

The chain joins TRBV12-3 or TRBV12-4 to TRBJ1-1, with TRBD1 as a possible D gene (5 bases). Trimming cost V 2 bases and J 10 bases, with 14 bases left between them. CDR3 length: 13 amino acids. DNA of the CDR3: TGTGCCAGCAGTTTATACGGGGCGCCGGGAGCTTTCTTT. Translation gives CASSLYGAPGAFF.

This clonotype has ten or more counts. The J gene is TRBJ2-5, the V gene TRBV27; TRBD2 matches 7 bases. J lost 0 bases, V lost 10 bases, and 8 bases had no gene match. The CDR3 spans 14 residues. Germline lookup yields CDR1 MNHEY and CDR2 SMNVEV (reference sequence). CDR3 in amino acids: CATKAGRYQETQYF. The CDR3 DNA follows: TGTGCCACAAAAGCGGGGCGTTACCAAGAGACCCAGTACTTC.

This clonotype has a handful of counts. The chain uses TRBV5-1 and TRBJ2-2; the D gene is possibly TRBD1 (6 bases). Trimming removed 1 base from V and 0 bases from J, with 10 bases in between. Germline V CDR1 and CDR2: SGHRS, YFSETQ. CDR3 size: 16 residues. Here the CDR3 DNA reads TGCGCCAGCAGCTTGAAGGGGGAACCGAACACCGGGGAGCTGTTTTTT. This sequence encodes CASSLKGEPNTGELFF. Variable domain in full (rest from reference TRBV5-1 and TRBJ2-2): KAGVTQTPRYLIKTRGQQVTLSCSPISGHRSVSWYQQTPGQGLQFLFEYFSETQRNKGNFPGRFSGRQFSNSRSEMNVSTLELGDSALYLCASSLKGEPNTGELFFGEGSRLTVL.

This clonotype was observed many times. The genes are TRBV4-3 and TRBJ2-3; 9 bases are shared with TRBD2. This CDR3 spans 20 amino acids. The V gene's germline CDR1 is LGHNA and CDR2 YSLEER. J was trimmed by 3 bases and V by 1 base; bases with no gene match: 17. CDR3 in DNA: TGCGCCAGCAGCCAAGGACTAGCGGTCCTAGGGCCCATAGGGACAGATACGCAGTATTTT. Translation gives CASSQGLAVLGPIGTDTQYF.

This rearrangement joins TRBV20-1 to TRBJ2-7, with D perhaps matching TRBD1 (5 bases). From germline, CDR1 is DFQATT and CDR2 SNEGSKA (reference sequence). The CDR3 consists of 14 residues. V was pared by 3 bases and J by 3 bases, with 15 bases between. This CDR3 reads CSARAQGKVYEQYF. The CDR3 nucleotides read TGCAGTGCTAGGGCGCAGGGAAAGGTCTACGAGCAGTACTTC.

This clonotype came up a few times. The gene calls are TRBV9 and TRBJ2-1, with 9 bases fitting TRBD2. V lost 0 bases, J lost 10 bases, and 11 bases stayed unmatched. The CDR3 consists of 16 residues. Germline CDR1 reads SGDLS; CDR2 reads YYNGEE. CDR3 DNA sequence: TGTGCCAGCAGCGTAGACGTCGCGGGAGGGCCCGAGGAGCAGTTCTTC. This codes for CASSVDVAGGPEEQFF.

This clonotype was seen more than once but under ten times. The chain carries TRBV7-8 and TRBJ1-6, with unresolved D. Trimming cost V 6 bases and J 8 bases, with 20 bases left between them. This CDR3 region has 16 residues. CDR1 and CDR2 (germline): SGHVS, FQNEAQ. The chain's CDR3 is CASSPHRTMEDSPLHF. The CDR3, as DNA: TGTGCCAGCAGTCCCCACCGGACGATGGAAGATTCACCCCTCCACTTT. The full variable domain, its missing parts supplied by reference TRBV7-8 and TRBJ1-6, is GAGVSQSPRYKVAKRGQDVALRCDPISGHVSLFWYQQALGQGPEFLTYFQNEAQLDKSGLPSDRFFAERPEGSVSTLKIQRTQQEDSAVYLCASSPHRTMEDSPLHFGNGTRLTVT.

The CDR3 sequence: CASTLEGGQGSSYEQYF. As DNA, the CDR3 is TGTGCCAGCACCTTAGAGGGGGGACAGGGAAGCTCCTACGAGCAGTACTTC. The chain carries TRBV27 and TRBJ2-7; 9 positions match TRBD1. The CDR3 covers 17 residues. Germline loops: CDR1 MNHEY, CDR2 SMNVEV (reference sequence). V dropped 7 bases and J dropped 0; count of bases not matched to a gene: 13.

This clonotype showed up just a few times. The gene calls are TRBV11-1 and TRBJ2-7; D is undetermined. Germline loops: CDR1 SGHAT, CDR2 FQDESV (reference sequence). The V and J ends lost 4 bases and 0 bases respectively, with 7 bases between them. The length of the CDR3 is 13 residues. The CDR3 coding sequence is TGTGCCAGCAGCTCAGACATCTCCTACGAGCAGTACTTC. It codes for CASSSDISYEQYF.